Reported below is one TCR beta chain. This sample is drawn from a study of blood T cell repertoires in COVID-19. Using immunoSEQ multiplex PCR, the repertoire was profiled, and TCRdb retains in-frame clones only, with some absent. The sample has 150,000 to 200,000 clones, almost 85% seen once; the top ten hold 9.5% to 12%. Germline values: CDR1 LNHDA, CDR2 SQIVND (reference sequence). The CDR3 is 14 residues long. The germline V and J ends were trimmed by 0 bases and 8 bases, with 10 bases remaining between them. The TCR originated in a man between 50 and 59 years old who had recovered from COVID-19. This chain uses TRBV19 with TRBJ2-2, with a possible D match to TRBD2 (5 bases). The sequenced material came from PBMCs or T cells enriched from blood (not recorded which). Here the CDR3 reads CASSIDLATGELFF. In DNA form, the CDR3 reads TGTGCCAGTAGTATAGACCTAGCTACGGGGGAGCTGTTTTTT.